The TCR beta chain described here comes from a study of blood T cell repertoires in COVID-19. As for the study in general: Spain, Italy and the United States supplied samples that represented acute and convalescent COVID-19.

All enrollees were about 18 to 89 years old and from roughly 22 US areas. Assignment of participants to cohorts was predicated upon participant-reported clinical history. Profiling relied on immunoSEQ multiplex PCR, and the TCRdb table lists in-frame clones only, not all of them. The sample consists of 150,000 to 200,000 clones, about 90% of them appearing once. This clone was recorded at least ten times. The clonotype was recovered from a human donor with acute COVID-19. The donor label of this sample is uncertain. Sequenced sample: PBMCs or T cells enriched from blood (not recorded which).

CDR3 DNA: TGCGCCAGCAGCTCCGGGGGTCGGGCTGATGGCTACACCTTC. Amino acid sequence: CASSSGGRADGYTF. The rearrangement joins TRBV5-1 to TRBJ1-2; D is perhaps TRBD1 (5 bases). The length of the CDR3 is 14 residues. Looked up from germline, CDR1 is SGHRS and CDR2 is YFSETQ. Trimming pared 3 bases from V and 6 bases from J, leaving 15 bases between.